The rows below give T cell receptor beta chains drawn from one sample of a study of T cells in Graves' hyperthyroidism and ophthalmopathy. TCRdb ran MiXCR on the multiplex PCR reads and lists one entry per CDR3 protein. The sample shows around 450,000 distinct CDR3 sequences, approximately 14% of them seen only once. Sequenced material: blood. The receptors were gathered from a woman between 18 and 29 years old with Graves' hyperthyroidism. Each CDR3 is given with its conserved first and last residue. The size of a clone is reported for some rows only, either as once, few or many, or as a class for expanded clones.

j_call	clone_size	v_call	cdr3_aa
TRBJ2-5	once	TRBV7-6	CASGGRVQETQYF
TRBJ1-6	many	TRBV28	CASSPPGNGSPLHF
TRBJ2-5	.	TRBV12-3/TRBV12-4	CASSLQGGRETQYF
TRBJ2-1	many	TRBV19	CASTSAALRNLNEQFF
TRBJ1-6	many	TRBV10-3	CAITGTYNSPLHF
TRBJ2-7	few	TRBV9	CASSGGAGTSTGEQYF
TRBJ1-2	.	TRBV28	CASSLVGRYGYTF
TRBJ2-7	once	TRBV9	CASSPWGNYEQYF
TRBJ2-1	many	TRBV6-2/TRBV6-3	CASSYPGYKPFF
TRBJ1-6	many	TRBV10-3	CAISESGGHNSPLHF
TRBJ1-1	.	TRBV12-3/TRBV12-4	CASIEGNTEAFF
TRBJ1-3	.	TRBV5-6	CASSPTTGNGNTIYF
TRBJ2-3	.	TRBV5-5	CASSLLLADTDTQYF
TRBJ1-5	many	TRBV20-1	CSAEGDSNQPQHF
TRBJ2-2	once	TRBV24-1	CATSGRQGKGFNTRELFF
TRBJ1-2	many	TRBV5-1	CASSMTGGGYGYTF
TRBJ1-2	many	TRBV10-3	CAITTGEINYGYTF
TRBJ2-5	many	TRBV11-3	CASSLGQGRQETQYF
TRBJ2-7	many	TRBV5-1	CASSSTDYEQYF
TRBJ2-5	many	TRBV6-5	CASSYSTQGATYF
TRBJ2-1	many	TRBV7-3	CASSLTGTNSYNEQFF
TRBJ2-7	.	TRBV20-1	CSAISGDEQYF
TRBJ1-2	many	TRBV18	CASSLAGDYYGYTF
TRBJ2-7	many	TRBV5-6	CASSSRGAGGAYEQYF
TRBJ2-1	many	TRBV20-1	CSARLRQGHNEQFF
TRBJ1-3	few	TRBV30	CAWWNLLGNTIYF
TRBJ2-3	many	TRBV27	CASSYQGAGTDTQYF
TRBJ2-7	.	TRBV24-1	CATSAGNEQYF
TRBJ1-6	few	TRBV19	CASRNRGLINNSPLHF
TRBJ2-7	many	TRBV6-1	CASSRGGASNEQYF
TRBJ2-3	many	TRBV20-1	CSARGRTDTQYF
TRBJ1-1	many	TRBV4-1	CASRMERYWRNTEAFF
TRBJ2-3	many	TRBV14	CASSSSAREATSGADTQYF
TRBJ2-6	many	TRBV11-1	CASSPSRAERRSGANVLTF
TRBJ2-2	.	TRBV7-9	CATPGQGYTGELFF
TRBJ2-1	few	TRBV6-2/TRBV6-3	CASSYALAGSYNGQFF
TRBJ2-1	many	TRBV6-1	CASSELAGGPHEQFF
TRBJ2-1	few	TRBV20-1	CSARGYGRVGGDNEQFF
TRBJ2-7	many	TRBV6-5	CASSYPPGPLWRQYF
TRBJ1-1	many	TRBV7-9	CASSFVLNTEAFF
TRBJ2-3	many	TRBV7-3	CASRSYTDTQYF
TRBJ2-3	many	TRBV2	CASSVRGSDTQYF
TRBJ2-2	many	TRBV12-3/TRBV12-4	CASSRGGPGVGELFF
TRBJ2-7	many	TRBV7-9	CASSLKGTSSYEQYF
TRBJ2-1	many	TRBV20-1	CSASSGTSGNNEQFF
TRBJ1-6	.	TRBV7-3	CASSLQGPPGSGSPLHF
TRBJ2-7	many	TRBV27	CASSPPEGEQYF
TRBJ1-5	many	TRBV28	CASSQRGQGSNQPQHF
TRBJ2-3	many	TRBV7-2	CASSLKWTSGTDTQYF
TRBJ2-2	.	TRBV7-2	CASSDPRGGGTTGELFF
TRBJ1-2	few	TRBV24-1	CATSDRHGAGNYGYTF
TRBJ1-5	.	TRBV7-9	CASSRMGGNQPQHF
TRBJ2-1	.	TRBV4-2	CASSQDGPTGPHEQFF
TRBJ2-3	many	TRBV20-1	CSALDRLITDTQYF
TRBJ1-4	.	TRBV2	CASTKNGLNEKLFF
TRBJ2-7	many	TRBV10-3	CAISWAGGHDGFTEQYF
TRBJ2-7	.	TRBV12-3/TRBV12-4	CASSLAGPLHEQYF
TRBJ2-7	few	TRBV4-1	CASSHPNRGPSSYEQYF
TRBJ2-7	many	TRBV12-3/TRBV12-4	CASSFNAYEQYF
TRBJ1-4	.	TRBV6-1	CASSRQEGPNEKLFF